This TCR beta chain was profiled in a study of T-cell reconstitution after alpha-beta-depleted transplantation in children. The ends lost 6 bases at V and 6 bases at J; junction bases unmatched: 24. This CDR3 region has 19 residues. Germline CDR1 MDHEN, CDR2 SYDVKM. This clonotype was counted between two and nine times. The TCRbeta library incorporated unique molecular identifiers. One entry per CDR3 protein, called by TCRdb with MiXCR from the PCR reads. The sample includes hundreds of thousands of distinct CDR3 sequences, 13% of them seen just once. This clonotype was sampled from a male patient younger than 18 who had a stem cell transplant for acute myeloid leukemia, so the T cells may come from the graft donor. Here the sequenced sample was PBMCs, mostly from graft donor cells, taken 360 days after TCRalphabeta/CD19-depleted stem cell transplant. This chain connects TRBV28 to TRBJ2-3; 7 bases are shared with TRBD2. The CDR3 DNA reads as TGTGCCAGCAGCCCCAACTGGCAGCGTGGCGGGAGTAAGGCGGATACGCAGTATTTT. Its translation is CASSPNWQRGGSKADTQYF.